The 17 T cell receptor beta chains reported below all come from one sample, sequenced in a study of blood T cell repertoires in COVID-19. Clones were read by immunoSEQ multiplex PCR, and TCRdb kept only the in-frame ones, dropping some. The repertoire holds roughly 230,000 clones, with 83% as singletons. The sequenced material came from peripheral blood. The receptors derive from a woman aged 45-65 years with acute or convalescent COVID-19.

The chain links TRBV6-4 to TRBJ1-2; D is possibly TRBD1 (5 bases). Germline lookup yields CDR1 MRHNA and CDR2 SNTAGT. With 6 bases removed from V and 4 bases from J, the gap between germline ends came to 18 bases. This CDR3 is built from 15 residues. In DNA form, the CDR3 reads TGTGCCAGCAGCGCTCGGGCCGGGGGAATCTATGGCTACACCTTC. It encodes CASSARAGGIYGYTF.

The chain recombines TRBV6-6 with TRBJ2-7, with 7 nucleotides matching TRBD1. CDR1 and CDR2 from the germline V gene are MNHNY and SVGAGI (reference sequence). The ends lost 4 bases at V and 2 bases at J; junction bases unmatched: 2. This CDR3 has 13 amino acids. CDR3 nucleotide sequence: TGTGCCAGCAGTTTTGGACAGGCCTACGAGCAGTACTTC. It encodes CASSFGQAYEQYF.

The chain uses TRBV21-1 and TRBJ1-2. TRBV21-1 is recorded as a pseudogene. The CDR3 length is 12 residues. The CDR3 here is CAIKGGDGGYTF. The CDR3 nucleotides are TGTGCCATCAAAGGGGGGGATGGTGGCTACACCTTC.

This clone was seen just once. V and J are TRBV6-5 and TRBJ2-7, with D uncertain. Germline V gene lookup returns CDR1 MNHEY and CDR2 SVGAGI. The germline V and J ends were trimmed by 4 bases and 5 bases, with 6 bases remaining between them. The CDR3 loop spans 11 amino acids. CDR3 residues: CASSSGHEQYF. CDR3 bases: TGTGCCAGCAGTTCAGGTCACGAGCAGTACTTC.

The V call is TRBV13, the J call TRBJ1-2; D gene ambiguous. This CDR3 region has 12 residues. Germline assignment: CDR1 PRHDT and CDR2 FYEKMQ (reference sequence). V lost 0 bases and J lost 5, with 4 bases in between. This CDR3 is CASSLGRYGYTF. For the CDR3, the DNA is TGTGCCAGCAGCTTAGGGCGGTATGGCTACACCTTC.

This clone has only one observation. The V call is TRBV4-3, the J call TRBJ1-6, with 9 bases identical to TRBD1. Germline V lookup: CDR1 LGHNA, CDR2 YSLEER. The CDR3 contains 16 residues. Trimming removed 4 bases from V and 10 bases from J; junction bases left unmatched: 11. The CDR3 region has the DNA TGCGCCAGCAGCCGAGGACAGGGGTGGCCAGAATCACCCCTCCACTTT. Translation gives CASSRGQGWPESPLHF.

This clone was seen once. This sequence joins TRBV10-3 and TRBJ2-7; 8 nucleotides agree with TRBD1. The CDR3 is made up of 14 amino acids. Trimming took 3 bases from V and 3 from J; bases not matched to a gene: 4. Per the germline V gene, CDR1 is ENHRY and CDR2 is SYGVKD. CDR3 sequence: CAISDLGQGYEQYF. The CDR3 DNA sequence: TGTGCCATCAGTGATCTCGGACAGGGCTACGAGCAGTACTTC.

The rearrangement links TRBV28 to TRBJ1-2, with 9 bases fitting TRBD1. V shed 5 bases and J 1 base; nucleotides not matched to a gene: 20. Germline V gene sequence: CDR1 MDHEN, CDR2 SYDVKM. CDR3 size: 20 residues. CDR3 amino acids: CASSAGTGKFVGKVNYGYTF. In DNA form, the CDR3 reads TGTGCCAGCAGTGCCGGGACAGGGAAGTTTGTAGGTAAAGTTAACTATGGCTACACCTTC.

The chain uses TRBV27 and TRBJ2-3; 14 bases are a match to TRBD2. The germline gives CDR1 MNHEY, CDR2 SMNVEV (reference sequence). V lost 2 bases, J lost 5 bases, and 6 bases stayed unmatched. The CDR3 runs to 17 residues. Here the CDR3 DNA reads TGTGCCAGCAGTTTAAGGACTAGCGGGGGGCCGGTAGATACGCAGTATTTT. Translation gives CASSLRTSGGPVDTQYF.

The chain combines TRBV30 with TRBJ2-2, with D hard to call. This CDR3 region has 13 residues. CDR1 is GTSNPN and CDR2 is SVGIG in the germline V gene (reference sequence). V gave up 2 bases and J gave up 2 bases, with 6 bases separating them. DNA for the CDR3: TGTGCCTGGAGTCTAAGAAACACCGGGGAGCTGTTTTTT. Protein product: CAWSLRNTGELFF.

The chain couples TRBV5-4 to TRBJ1-3; D is perhaps TRBD1 (6 bases). The CDR3 runs to 14 residues. Per germline, CDR1 SGHNT and CDR2 YYREEE (reference sequence). The germline V and J ends were trimmed by 5 bases and 0 bases, with 9 bases remaining between them. DNA of the CDR3: TGTGCCAGCAGGGACAGCCGCTCTGGAAACACCATATATTTT. It yields the protein CASRDSRSGNTIYF.

The V gene is TRBV7-9, the J gene TRBJ1-1, with 8 bases identical to TRBD1. V was pared by 5 bases and J by 4 bases, with 6 bases of the junction left unmatched. CDR3 length: 14 amino acids. Per the germline V gene, CDR1 is SEHNR and CDR2 is FQNEAQ (reference sequence). This CDR3 reads CASSPAGGGTEAFF. CDR3 bases: TGTGCCAGCAGCCCGGCAGGGGGCGGCACTGAAGCTTTCTTT.

CDR3 protein: CASSLGQEAFF. DNA for the CDR3: TGTGCCAGCAGCTTAGGGCAGGAAGCTTTCTTT. The chain links TRBV7-8 to TRBJ1-1; D is uncertain. Trimming cost V 1 base and J 8 bases, with 5 bases left between them. The CDR3 sequence is 11 residues long. The germline CDR1 and CDR2 sequences are SGHVS and FQNEAQ.

V usage is TRBV5-8 and J usage is TRBJ2-3; D is perhaps TRBD1 (5 bases). The CDR3 spans 14 residues. The V end lost 4 bases, the J end lost 2 bases, and 11 bases lay between the germline ends. CDR1 and CDR2 (germline): SGHTS, YDEGEE. CDR3 sequence reads: CASSRGQTTDTQYF. In nucleotides, the CDR3 is TGTGCCAGCAGCCGCGGACAAACCACAGATACGCAGTATTTT.

This clone was found once. V and J are TRBV16 and TRBJ2-2; 7 positions agree with TRBD1. The germline gives CDR1 KGHSY, CDR2 FQNENV. The CDR3 is made up of 15 amino acids. J was trimmed by 7 bases and V by 0 bases; bases with no gene match: 5. CDR3 nucleotides: TGTGCCAGCAGCCAATCAAGGGGGCAGTTCGGGGAGCTGTTTTTT. As protein: CASSQSRGQFGELFF.

The chain joins TRBV7-2 to TRBJ1-6; D perhaps matches TRBD1 (5 bases). Trimming stripped 1 base from V and 16 bases from J, with 8 bases between. The germline CDR1 and CDR2 sequences are SGHTA and FQGNSA. This CDR3 contains 11 residues. CDR3 in DNA: TGTGCCAGCAGCTTAGGGGGCCCTCTCCACTTT. Encoded protein: CASSLGGPLHF. The whole variable domain, remainder taken from reference TRBV7-2 and TRBJ1-6, is GAGVSQSPSNKVTEKGKDVELRCDPISGHTALYWYRQSLGQGLEFLIYFQGNSAPDKSGLPSDRFSAERTGGSVSTLTIQRTQQEDSAVYLCASSLGGPLHFGNGTRLTVT.

Only one count was recorded for this clone. V and J are TRBV5-4 and TRBJ2-3; TRBD2 agrees at 12 bases. J lost 4 bases, V lost 4 bases, and 7 bases had no gene match. The V gene's germline CDR1 is SGHNT and CDR2 YYREEE (reference sequence). The CDR3 runs to 16 residues. The DNA for the CDR3 is TGTGCCAGCAGCAAGCGACTAGCGGGAGTGGCAGATACGCAGTATTTT. It encodes CASSKRLAGVADTQYF.